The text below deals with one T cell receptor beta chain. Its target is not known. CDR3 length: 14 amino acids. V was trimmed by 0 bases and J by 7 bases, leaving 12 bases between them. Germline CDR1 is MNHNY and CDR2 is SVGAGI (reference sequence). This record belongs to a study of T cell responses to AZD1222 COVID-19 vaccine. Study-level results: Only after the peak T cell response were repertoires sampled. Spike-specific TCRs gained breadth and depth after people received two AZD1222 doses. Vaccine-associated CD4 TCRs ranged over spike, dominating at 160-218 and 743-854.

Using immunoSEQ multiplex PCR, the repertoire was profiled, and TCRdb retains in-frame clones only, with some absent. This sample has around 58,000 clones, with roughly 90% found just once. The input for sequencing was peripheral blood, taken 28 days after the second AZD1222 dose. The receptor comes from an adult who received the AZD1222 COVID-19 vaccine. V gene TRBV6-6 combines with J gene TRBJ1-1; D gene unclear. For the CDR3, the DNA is TGTGCCAGCAGTTACTCGAGTTCAGGTGGTGAAGCTTTCTTT. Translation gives CASSYSSSGGEAFF.